This TCR beta chain came from a study of Graves' ophthalmopathy and Graves' hyperthyroidism. Amplification of TCR beta CDR3 regions used RNA transcripts. In the first round, RT-PCR was carried out with HTBI primers, and a multiplex PCR formed the second round. TCRdb used MiXCR to reprocess the multiplex PCR reads, holding one entry per CDR3 protein. The top ten clones hold roughly 3% of a sample with around 400,000 distinct CDR3 sequences, about 21% of them seen once. Many counts were recorded for this clonotype. CDR1 and CDR2 (germline): SGHTA, FQGTGA. Deletions cut 5 bases from V and 6 bases from J, with 17 bases between. This CDR3 has 14 residues.

The clonotype originates from a woman aged 18-29 years with stable Graves' hyperthyroidism. The chain combines TRBV7-3 with TRBJ2-7; either TRBD1 or TRBD2 may fit D (5 bases each). Material: peripheral blood. CDR3 in amino acids: CASSPSGTPGEQYF. The CDR3 bases are TGTGCCAGCAGCCCCTCCGGGACCCCCGGCGAGCAGTACTTC.